The 4 T cell receptor beta chains in this list originate from one sample, sequenced in a study of blood T cell repertoires in COVID-19. Clones were read by immunoSEQ multiplex PCR, and TCRdb kept only the in-frame ones, dropping some. The repertoire holds about 57,000 clones, with around 92% as singletons. Material for sequencing was peripheral blood. Receptors were obtained from a man aged 60 to 69 with acute or convalescent COVID-19.

The chain combines TRBV19 with TRBJ2-1; 13 nucleotides line up with TRBD2. Looked up from germline, CDR1 is LNHDA and CDR2 is SQIVND (reference sequence). V gave up 3 bases and J gave up 3 bases; unmatched junction bases: 8. This CDR3 contains 18 residues. The CDR3 nucleotides read TGTGCCAGTAGTATTGGGACTAGCGGGGCGGTGGGCTACAATGAGCAGTTCTTC. Translated, it gives CASSIGTSGAVGYNEQFF.

The V and J genes are TRBV19 and TRBJ1-1, with TRBD1 matching 9 bases. The trim removed 7 bases at V and 3 bases at J, leaving 6 bases unmatched. CDR3 length equals 14 residues. Germline V gives CDR1 LNHDA, CDR2 SQIVND (reference sequence). This chain's CDR3 is CASNGQGWDTEAFF. The CDR3 DNA reads as TGTGCCAGTAATGGACAGGGGTGGGACACTGAAGCTTTCTTT. The full variable domain, completed using reference TRBV19 and TRBJ1-1, is DGGITQSPKYLFRKEGQNVTLSCEQNLNHDAMYWYRQDPGQGLRLIYYSQIVNDFQKGDIAEGYSVSREKKESFPLTVTSAQKNPTAFYLCASNGQGWDTEAFFGQGTRLTVV.

The chain uses TRBV30 and TRBJ2-3; 12 nucleotides agree with TRBD2. J gave up 4 bases and V 3 bases, and 5 bases lay outside the gene matches. The CDR3 has 15 residues. Germline assignment: CDR1 GTSNPN and CDR2 SVGIG (reference sequence). CDR3 DNA: TGTGCCTGGAGCCCCGGACTAGCGGGACCAGATACGCAGTATTTT. Its translation is CAWSPGLAGPDTQYF.

The rearrangement uses TRBV7-8 and TRBJ2-1; 7 positions agree with TRBD2. The CDR3 totals 16 residues. From germline, CDR1 is SGHVS and CDR2 FQNEAQ. The V segment lost 4 bases and the J segment 4 bases; nucleotides outside the gene matches: 10. The DNA of the CDR3 is TGTGCCAGCAGCTCCGGACTAGGCTCCTCGTACAATGAGCAGTTCTTC. Protein: CASSSGLGSSYNEQFF.